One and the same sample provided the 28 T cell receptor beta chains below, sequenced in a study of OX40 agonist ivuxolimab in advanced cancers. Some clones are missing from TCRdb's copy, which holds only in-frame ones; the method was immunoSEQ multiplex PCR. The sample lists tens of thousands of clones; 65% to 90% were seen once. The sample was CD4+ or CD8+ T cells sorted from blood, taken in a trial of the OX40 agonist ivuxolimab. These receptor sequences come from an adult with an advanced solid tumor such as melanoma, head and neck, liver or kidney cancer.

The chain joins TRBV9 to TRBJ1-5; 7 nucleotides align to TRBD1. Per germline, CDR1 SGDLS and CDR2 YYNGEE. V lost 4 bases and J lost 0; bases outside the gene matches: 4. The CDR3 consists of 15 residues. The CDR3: CASSRSGGSNQPQHF. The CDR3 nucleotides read TGTGCCAGCAGCCGCTCAGGGGGTAGCAATCAGCCCCAGCATTTT.

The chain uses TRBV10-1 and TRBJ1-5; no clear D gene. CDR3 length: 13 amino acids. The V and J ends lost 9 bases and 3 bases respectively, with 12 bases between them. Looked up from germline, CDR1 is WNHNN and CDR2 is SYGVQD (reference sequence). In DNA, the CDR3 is TGCGCCAGTCCCACGGAATCCAATCAGCCCCAGCATTTT. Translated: CASPTESNQPQHF.

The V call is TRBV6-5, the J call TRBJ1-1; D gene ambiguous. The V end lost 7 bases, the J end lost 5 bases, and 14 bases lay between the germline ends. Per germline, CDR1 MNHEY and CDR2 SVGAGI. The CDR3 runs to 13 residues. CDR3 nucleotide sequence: TGTGCCAGCACCTCTAGTGCGGGTACTGAAGCTTTCTTT. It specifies CASTSSAGTEAFF.

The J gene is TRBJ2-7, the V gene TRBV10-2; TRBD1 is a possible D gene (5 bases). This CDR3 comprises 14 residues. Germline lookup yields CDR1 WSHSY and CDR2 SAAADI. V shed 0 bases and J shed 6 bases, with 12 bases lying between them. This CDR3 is CASSESAGLGEQYF. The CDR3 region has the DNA TGCGCCAGCAGTGAGTCGGCAGGGTTGGGCGAGCAGTACTTC.

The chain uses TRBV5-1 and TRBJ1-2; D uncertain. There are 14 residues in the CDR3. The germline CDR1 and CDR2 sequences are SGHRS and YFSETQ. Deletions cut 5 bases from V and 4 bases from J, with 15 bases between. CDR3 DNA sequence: TGCGCCAGCAGTCCGGAGGATGGGAGCTATGGCTACACCTTC. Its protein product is CASSPEDGSYGYTF.

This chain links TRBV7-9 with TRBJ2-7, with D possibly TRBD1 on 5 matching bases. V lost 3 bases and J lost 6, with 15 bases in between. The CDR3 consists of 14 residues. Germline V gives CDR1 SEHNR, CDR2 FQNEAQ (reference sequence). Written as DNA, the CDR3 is TGTGCCAGCAGCTTTAGTCAGGGTGTAAGCGAGCAGTACTTC. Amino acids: CASSFSQGVSEQYF.

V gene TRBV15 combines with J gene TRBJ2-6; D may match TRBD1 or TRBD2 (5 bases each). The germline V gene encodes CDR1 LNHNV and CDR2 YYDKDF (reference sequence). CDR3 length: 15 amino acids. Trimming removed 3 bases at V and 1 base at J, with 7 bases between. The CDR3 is CATSRRGSGANVLTF. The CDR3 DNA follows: TGTGCCACCAGCAGGAGGGGATCTGGGGCCAACGTCCTGACTTTC.

The CDR3 reads CASSGTGTGGNGYTF. The CDR3 nucleotides read TGTGCCAGCAGTGGCACCGGGACAGGGGGCAATGGCTACACCTTC. The rearrangement uses TRBV9 and TRBJ1-2; 12 nucleotides agree with TRBD1. In germline, CDR1 is SGDLS, CDR2 YYNGEE. The J segment lost 6 bases and the V segment lost 5 bases, leaving 8 bases of the junction unmatched. This CDR3 contains 15 residues. Together with reference TRBV9 and TRBJ1-2, the CDR3 gives the full variable domain: DSGVTQTPKHLITATGQRVTLRCSPRSGDLSVYWYQQSLDQGLQFLIQYYNGEERAKGNILERFSAQQFPDLHSELNLSSLELGDSALYFCASSGTGTGGNGYTFGSGTRLTVV.

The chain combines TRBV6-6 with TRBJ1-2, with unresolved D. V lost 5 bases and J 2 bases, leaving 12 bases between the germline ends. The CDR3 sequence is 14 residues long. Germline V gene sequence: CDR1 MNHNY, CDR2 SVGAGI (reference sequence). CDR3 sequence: CASSRTGWNYGYTF. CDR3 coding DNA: TGTGCCAGCAGTAGGACGGGTTGGAACTATGGCTACACCTTC.

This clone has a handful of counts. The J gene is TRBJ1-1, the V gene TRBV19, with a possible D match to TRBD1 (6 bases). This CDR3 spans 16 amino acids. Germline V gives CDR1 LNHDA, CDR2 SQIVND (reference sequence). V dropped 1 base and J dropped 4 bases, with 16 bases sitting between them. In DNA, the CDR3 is TGTGCCAGTAGTATAGTCGCCGCAGGGGCGGGCACTGAAGCTTTCTTT. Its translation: CASSIVAAGAGTEAFF.

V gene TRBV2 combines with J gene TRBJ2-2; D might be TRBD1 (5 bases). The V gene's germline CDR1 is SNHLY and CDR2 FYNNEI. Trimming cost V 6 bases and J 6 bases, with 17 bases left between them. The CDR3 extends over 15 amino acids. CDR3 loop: CASRDSDSSAGELFF. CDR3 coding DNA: TGTGCCAGCAGAGATTCAGACAGCTCCGCCGGGGAGCTGTTTTTT.

The CDR3 reads CASTRDGSGNTIYF. The CDR3 DNA sequence: TGTGCCAGCACCCGGGACGGCTCTGGAAACACCATATATTTT. The chain is built from TRBV6-5 and TRBJ1-3, with a weak D call TRBD1 (5 bases). V was shortened by 7 bases and J by 0 bases, with 10 bases between the two germline ends. The CDR3 contains 14 residues. Germline V gene sequence: CDR1 MNHEY, CDR2 SVGAGI.

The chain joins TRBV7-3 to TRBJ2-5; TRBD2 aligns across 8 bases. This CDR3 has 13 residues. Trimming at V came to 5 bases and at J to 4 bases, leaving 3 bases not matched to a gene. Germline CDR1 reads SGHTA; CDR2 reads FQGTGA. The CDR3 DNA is TGTGCCAGCAGCCCGGGAGGGGGAGAGACCCAGTACTTC. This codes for CASSPGGGETQYF.

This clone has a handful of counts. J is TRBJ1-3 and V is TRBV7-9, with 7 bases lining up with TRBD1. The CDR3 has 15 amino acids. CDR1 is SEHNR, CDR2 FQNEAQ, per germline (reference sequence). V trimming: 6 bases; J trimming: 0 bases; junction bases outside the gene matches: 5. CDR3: CASRYTGDSGNTIYF. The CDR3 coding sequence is TGTGCCAGCAGATACACAGGGGACTCTGGAAACACCATATATTTT.

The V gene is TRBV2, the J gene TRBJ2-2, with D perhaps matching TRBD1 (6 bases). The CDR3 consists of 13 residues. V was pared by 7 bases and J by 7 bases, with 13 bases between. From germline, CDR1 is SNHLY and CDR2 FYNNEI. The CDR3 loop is CASTPRGGGELFF. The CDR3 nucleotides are TGTGCCAGCACCCCCAGGGGTGGCGGGGAGCTGTTTTTT.

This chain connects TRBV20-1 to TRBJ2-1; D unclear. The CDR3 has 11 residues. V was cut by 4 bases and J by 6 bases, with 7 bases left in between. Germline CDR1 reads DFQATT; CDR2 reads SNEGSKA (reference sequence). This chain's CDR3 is CSAIKVNEQFF. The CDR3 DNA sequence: TGCAGTGCTATTAAAGTCAATGAGCAGTTCTTC.

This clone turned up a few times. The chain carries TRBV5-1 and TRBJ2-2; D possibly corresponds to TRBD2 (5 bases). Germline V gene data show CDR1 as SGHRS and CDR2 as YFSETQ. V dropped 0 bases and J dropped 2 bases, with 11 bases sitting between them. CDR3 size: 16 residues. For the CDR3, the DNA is TGCGCCAGCAGCTTGGCCGGGGTGTACAACACCGGGGAGCTGTTTTTT. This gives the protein CASSLAGVYNTGELFF.

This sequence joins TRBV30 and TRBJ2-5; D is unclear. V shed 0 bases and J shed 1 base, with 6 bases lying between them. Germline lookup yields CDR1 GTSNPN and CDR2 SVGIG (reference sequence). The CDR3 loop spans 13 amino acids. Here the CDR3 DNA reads TGTGCCTGGAGTGTTAGTAGCCAAGAGACCCAGTACTTC. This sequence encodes CAWSVSSQETQYF. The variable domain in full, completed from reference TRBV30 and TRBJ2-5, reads SQTIHQWPATLVQPVGSPLSLECTVEGTSNPNLYWYRQAAGRGLQLLFYSVGIGQISSEVPQNLSASRPQDRQFILSSKKLLLSDSGFYLCAWSVSSQETQYFGPGTRLLVL.

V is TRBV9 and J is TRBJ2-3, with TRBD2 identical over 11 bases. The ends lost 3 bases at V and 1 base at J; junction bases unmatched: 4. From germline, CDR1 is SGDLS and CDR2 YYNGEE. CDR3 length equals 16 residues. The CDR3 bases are TGTGCCAGCAGCGGGCGACTAGCGGGGCGCACAGATACGCAGTATTTT. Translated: CASSGRLAGRTDTQYF.

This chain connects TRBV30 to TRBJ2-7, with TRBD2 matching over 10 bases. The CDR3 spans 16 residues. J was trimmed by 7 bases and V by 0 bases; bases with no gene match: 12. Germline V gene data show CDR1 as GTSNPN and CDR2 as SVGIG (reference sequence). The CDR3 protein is CAWSVGASGRVGEQYF. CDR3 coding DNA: TGTGCCTGGAGTGTAGGGGCCAGCGGGAGGGTTGGGGAGCAGTACTTC. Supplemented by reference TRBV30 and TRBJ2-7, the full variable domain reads SQTIHQWPATLVQPVGSPLSLECTVEGTSNPNLYWYRQAAGRGLQLLFYSVGIGQISSEVPQNLSASRPQDRQFILSSKKLLLSDSGFYLCAWSVGASGRVGEQYFGPGTRLTVT.

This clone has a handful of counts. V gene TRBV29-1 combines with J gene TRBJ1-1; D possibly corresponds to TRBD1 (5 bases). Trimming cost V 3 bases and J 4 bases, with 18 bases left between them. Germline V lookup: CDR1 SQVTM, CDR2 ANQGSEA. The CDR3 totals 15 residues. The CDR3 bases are TGCAGCGTTGACGGGGGAGGAGGGTTGGCCACTGAAGCTTTCTTT. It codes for CSVDGGGGLATEAFF.

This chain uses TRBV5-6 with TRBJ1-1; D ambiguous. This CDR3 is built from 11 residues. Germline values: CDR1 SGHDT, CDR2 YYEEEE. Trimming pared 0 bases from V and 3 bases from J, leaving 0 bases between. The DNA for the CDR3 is TGTGCCAGCAGCTTGGACACTGAAGCTTTCTTT. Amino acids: CASSLDTEAFF. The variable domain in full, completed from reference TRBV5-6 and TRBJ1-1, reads DAGVTQSPTHLIKTRGQQVTLRCSPKSGHDTVSWYQQALGQGPQFIFQYYEEEERQRGNFPDRFSGHQFPNYSSELNVNALLLGDSALYLCASSLDTEAFFGQGTRLTVV.

In DNA form, the CDR3 reads TGCGCCAGCAGCCAACGGAGGGGTGACACCGGGGAGCTGTTTTTT. Translated, it gives CASSQRRGDTGELFF. The rearrangement joins TRBV4-1 to TRBJ2-2; TRBD2 is a possible D gene (6 bases). This CDR3 is 15 amino acids long. Germline lookup yields CDR1 MGHRA and CDR2 YSYEKL. V lost 2 bases to trimming and J lost 3 bases, with 10 bases between them.

DNA of the CDR3: TGTGCCAGTAGTAAAGGTAGGGATCAGCCCCAGCATTTT. Amino acids: CASSKGRDQPQHF. This sequence joins TRBV19 and TRBJ1-5; the D is unclear. Germline V gives CDR1 LNHDA, CDR2 SQIVND (reference sequence). The CDR3 is 13 residues long. The V and J ends lost 4 bases and 5 bases respectively, with 9 bases between them. Full variable domain (outside the CDR3, taken from reference TRBV19 and TRBJ1-5): DGGITQSPKYLFRKEGQNVTLSCEQNLNHDAMYWYRQDPGQGLRLIYYSQIVNDFQKGDIAEGYSVSREKKESFPLTVTSAQKNPTAFYLCASSKGRDQPQHFGDGTRLSIL.

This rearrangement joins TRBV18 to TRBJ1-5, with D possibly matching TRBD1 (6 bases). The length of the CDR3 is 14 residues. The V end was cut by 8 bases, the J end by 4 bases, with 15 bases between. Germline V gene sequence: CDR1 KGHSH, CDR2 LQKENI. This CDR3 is CASATDSGNQPQHF. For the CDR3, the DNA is TGTGCCAGCGCGACGGACAGCGGAAATCAGCCCCAGCATTTT.

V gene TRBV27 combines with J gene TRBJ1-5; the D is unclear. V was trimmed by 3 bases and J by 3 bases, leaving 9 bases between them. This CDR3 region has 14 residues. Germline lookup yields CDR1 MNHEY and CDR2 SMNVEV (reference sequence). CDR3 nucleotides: TGTGCCAGCAGTTTCCGACGCGACAATCAGCCCCAGCATTTT. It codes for CASSFRRDNQPQHF.

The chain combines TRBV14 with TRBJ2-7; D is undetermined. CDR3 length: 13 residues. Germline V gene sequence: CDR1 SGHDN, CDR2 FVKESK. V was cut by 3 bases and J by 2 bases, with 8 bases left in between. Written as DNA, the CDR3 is TGTGCCAGCAGCCAGGTCGGGCCCTACGAGCAGTACTTC. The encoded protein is CASSQVGPYEQYF. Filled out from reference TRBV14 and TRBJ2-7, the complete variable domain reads EAGVTQFPSHSVIEKGQTVTLRCDPISGHDNLYWYRRVMGKEIKFLLHFVKESKQDESGMPNNRFLAERTGGTYSTLKVQPAELEDSGVYFCASSQVGPYEQYFGPGTRLTVT.

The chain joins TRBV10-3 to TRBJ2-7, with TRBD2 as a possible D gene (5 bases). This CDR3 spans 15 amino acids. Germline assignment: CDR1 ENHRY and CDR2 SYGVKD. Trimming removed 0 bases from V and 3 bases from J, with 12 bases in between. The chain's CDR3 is CAISESELENYEQYF. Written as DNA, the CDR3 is TGTGCCATCAGTGAGTCAGAACTAGAAAACTACGAGCAGTACTTC.